One sample yielded the 26 T cell receptor beta chains listed below, sequenced in a study of post-analysis software for immune sequencing data (dated by TCRdb to 2013 to 2016). General conclusions and limits of the study: Patients showed significantly higher frequencies than controls for a few TRBV segments, among them TRBV5-6, TRBV5-1 and TRBV20-1.

Library construction relied on PCR. The run used an Illumina HiSeq 2500. To reduce PCR and sequencing biases, unique molecular identifiers were incorporated into the TCR beta cDNA libraries. The public reads were quality trimmed at Q25 with fastp and then assembled into clones with MiXCR by TCRdb, keeping productive beta chains. CDR3 protein sequences are deduplicated, and each keeps its most common genes and DNA. The sample profile shows approximately 250,000 distinct CDR3 sequences; 36% of them were found once. Under 5.5% of the sample lies in the top ten. Antigen specificity for these receptors is unknown. The sequencing sample was made of blood. These receptors originate from a girl aged 5 to 17 with multiple sclerosis.

The genes are TRBV27 and TRBJ2-3, with 13 bases fitting TRBD2. J gave up 2 bases and V 3 bases, and 2 bases lay outside the gene matches. CDR1 MNHEY and CDR2 SMNVEV come from the germline V gene (reference sequence). The CDR3 spans 16 residues. The CDR3 coding sequence is TGTGCCAGCAGTTTTGGGACTAGCGGGAACACAGATACGCAGTATTTT. Its translation is CASSFGTSGNTDTQYF.

The chain uses TRBV12-3 or TRBV12-4 and TRBJ2-7; TRBD1 might be the D (6 bases). Trimming took 6 bases from V and 3 from J, leaving 15 bases between them. This CDR3 contains 14 residues. DNA for the CDR3: TGTGCCAGCAGACAGACAGGTCGTAGCTACGAGCAGTACTTC. As protein: CASRQTGRSYEQYF.

Of note for this clonotype: This sequence may be a read error, since a much larger clone differs from it by one base. The V call is TRBV9, the J call TRBJ2-1, with D uncertain. The CDR3 has 12 residues. CDR1 is SGDLS and CDR2 is YYNGEE in the germline V gene. The DNA of the CDR3 is TGTGCCTGCAGCGTGGGCTACAATGAGCAGTTCTTC. It translates to CACSVGYNEQFF. Filled out from reference TRBV9 and TRBJ2-1, the complete variable domain reads DSGVTQTPKHLITATGQRVTLRCSPRSGDLSVYWYQQSLDQGLQFLIQYYNGEERAKGNILERFSAQQFPDLHSELNLSSLELGDSALYFCACSVGYNEQFFGPGTRLTVL.

In its sample, this clonotype was seen many times. The chain has TRBV29-1 and TRBJ2-3; weak D call: TRBD1 (5 bases). Trimming took 6 bases from V and 4 from J, leaving 20 bases between them. The CDR3 totals 15 residues. The germline V gene has CDR1 SQVTM and CDR2 ANQGSEA. The CDR3 DNA follows: TGCAGCGTGCCCCGGTGGGGCGGTGGGGCAGATACGCAGTATTTT. Its protein product is CSVPRWGGGADTQYF.

This clonotype was detected only a few times. The chain couples TRBV20-1 to TRBJ2-7; tentatively, D is TRBD1 (10 bases). Germline V gene lookup returns CDR1 DFQATT and CDR2 SNEGSKA (reference sequence). The CDR3 is 17 residues long. V was trimmed by 8 bases and J by 7 bases, leaving 33 bases between them. The CDR3 loop is CSTGTGEGGGLALEQYF. As DNA, the CDR3 is TGCAGTACTGGGACAGGGGAAGGGGGCGGACTAGCGTTGGAGCAGTACTTC.

A few counts support this clonotype. CDR3 sequence (DNA): TGTGCCAGCAGAAAAACCGGGACAGGCGCCCCCATGAACACTGAAGCTTTCTTT. Protein product: CASRKTGTGAPMNTEAFF. The V gene is TRBV5-6, the J gene TRBJ1-1, with 8 bases matching TRBD1. V trimming: 5 bases; J trimming: 0 bases; junction bases outside the gene matches: 15. CDR3 length: 18 amino acids. The germline CDR1 and CDR2 sequences are SGHDT and YYEEEE.

The DNA of the CDR3 is TGTGCCAGCAGTTCCACTATTGGACGGACAGAGCAGTTCTTC. It codes for CASSSTIGRTEQFF. V usage is TRBV12-3 or TRBV12-4 and J usage is TRBJ2-1, with TRBD1 as a possible D gene (5 bases). Trimming took 4 bases from V and 10 from J, leaving 17 bases between them. CDR3 size: 14 residues.

The chain has TRBV20-1 and TRBJ1-1; possible D gene TRBD1, 6 bases. Trimming removed 1 base at V and 10 bases at J, with 16 bases between. The CDR3 is made up of 13 amino acids. Germline lookup yields CDR1 DFQATT and CDR2 SNEGSKA (reference sequence). The CDR3 DNA sequence: TGCAGTGCTAGAGTCAGGGGCCGGGGGGTAGCTTTCTTT. This translates into CSARVRGRGVAFF.

The chain recombines TRBV5-1 with TRBJ2-6, with D tentatively TRBD1 (6 bases). Germline V gene lookup returns CDR1 SGHRS and CDR2 YFSETQ. The V end lost 2 bases, the J end lost 0 bases, and 15 bases lay between the germline ends. There are 18 residues in the CDR3. CDR3 nucleotide sequence: TGCGCCAGCAGCTTTAATGGGGGCCTGCGCTCTGGGGCCAACGTCCTGACTTTC. Translating it yields CASSFNGGLRSGANVLTF.

The chain has TRBV7-2 and TRBJ1-4; 9 bases align to TRBD1. Germline loops: CDR1 SGHTA, CDR2 FQGNSA. Trimming cost V 1 base and J 7 bases; bases outside gene matches: 4. The CDR3 has 15 amino acids. The CDR3 region has the DNA TGTGCCAGCAGCTTAGACAGGGGGCTTGGTGAAAAACTGTTTTTT. It specifies CASSLDRGLGEKLFF.

The rearrangement links TRBV28 to TRBJ1-2; 7 bases line up with TRBD1. CDR1 is MDHEN and CDR2 is SYDVKM in the germline V gene. This CDR3 is 16 amino acids long. J was trimmed by 8 bases and V by 4 bases; bases with no gene match: 16. The CDR3: CASSSLIRDSKRGYTF. The CDR3 DNA reads as TGTGCCAGCAGTTCCCTAATCCGGGACAGCAAGCGGGGCTACACCTTC.

This clonotype was observed a few times. A much larger clone lies one base from this, so it may be a read error. V gene TRBV7-3 combines with J gene TRBJ2-1; a possible D gene is TRBD1 (6 bases). Germline CDR1 and CDR2: SGHTA and FQGTGA. The CDR3 is 14 residues long. The CDR3 DNA is TGTGCCAACAGCTTACGCCGCAGGGGCGATGAGCAGTTCTTC. Its protein product is CANSLRRRGDEQFF.

J is TRBJ2-5 and V is TRBV5-6; TRBD1 matches 8 bases. From germline, CDR1 is SGHDT and CDR2 YYEEEE. This CDR3 is built from 13 residues. After removal of 4 bases from V and 4 bases from J, the junction contained 3 bases not matched to a gene. CDR3 region: CASSDGQGETQYF. The DNA for the CDR3 is TGTGCCAGCAGCGACGGACAGGGAGAGACCCAGTACTTC.

The rearrangement links TRBV6-5 to TRBJ2-7; D uncertain. From germline, CDR1 is MNHEY and CDR2 SVGAGI. Trimming left V 0 bases short and J 0 bases short, with 6 bases between. The CDR3 covers 14 residues. CDR3 bases: TGTGCCAGCAGTTACTCAGCAGGCTCCTACGAGCAGTACTTC. Amino acids: CASSYSAGSYEQYF.

The rearrangement links TRBV20-1 to TRBJ1-5; D possibly corresponds to TRBD1 (6 bases). Trimming pared 6 bases from V and 1 base from J, leaving 22 bases between. Germline CDR1 DFQATT, CDR2 SNEGSKA (reference sequence). This CDR3 has 17 amino acids. CDR3 amino acids: CSAHGGRVGGSNQPQHF. The DNA of the CDR3 is TGCAGTGCCCATGGGGGCAGGGTTGGGGGCAGCAATCAGCCCCAGCATTTT.

The chain recombines TRBV4-1 with TRBJ2-3, with 10 bases matching TRBD1. Germline CDR1 MGHRA, CDR2 YSYEKL. Germline trimming cut 1 base from V and 0 bases from J; bases unmatched to any gene: 4. The CDR3 contains 17 residues. Here the CDR3 reads CASSQVGQGPSTDTQYF. The DNA of the CDR3 is TGCGCCAGCAGCCAAGTGGGACAGGGGCCGAGCACAGATACGCAGTATTTT.

This clonotype turned up a few times. The chain employs TRBV2 and TRBJ2-3, with D perhaps given as TRBD1 or TRBD2 (5 bases each). The CDR3 contains 13 residues. Germline assignment: CDR1 SNHLY and CDR2 FYNNEI. Trimming pared 11 bases from V and 5 bases from J, leaving 17 bases between. The CDR3 reads CADARDRQDTQYF. As DNA, the CDR3 is TGTGCCGACGCGAGGGACCGACAAGATACGCAGTATTTT.

There are a few counts of this clonotype. CDR3 residues: CSAPRGAGTEAFF. For the CDR3, the DNA is TGCAGTGCTCCTCGTGGGGCGGGTACTGAAGCTTTCTTT. This rearrangement joins TRBV20-1 to TRBJ1-1; TRBD1 might be the D (5 bases). The CDR3 has 13 residues. Germline V gene sequence: CDR1 DFQATT, CDR2 SNEGSKA (reference sequence). V lost 5 bases to trimming and J lost 5 bases, with 15 bases between them.

In this sample, this clonotype turned up many times. The V and J genes are TRBV4-1 and TRBJ2-7, with D perhaps TRBD2 (6 bases). V shed 0 bases and J shed 4 bases, with 7 bases lying between them. The CDR3 totals 13 residues. The germline gives CDR1 MGHRA, CDR2 YSYEKL. This CDR3 is CASSQEGGYEQYF. The CDR3, as DNA: TGCGCCAGCAGCCAAGAGGGAGGATACGAGCAGTACTTC.

In its sample, this clonotype was seen many times. The chain recombines TRBV20-1 with TRBJ2-3, with a possible D match to TRBD2 (6 bases). The CDR3 sequence is 12 residues long. Germline CDR1 DFQATT, CDR2 SNEGSKA (reference sequence). CDR3 sequence reads: CGWDSVTDTQYF. Written as DNA, the CDR3 is TGCGGCTGGGACTCCGTCACAGATACGCAGTATTTT.

Only one count was recorded for this clonotype. The chain combines TRBV7-9 with TRBJ1-4; D gene unclear. This CDR3 region has 14 residues. V lost 5 bases, J lost 7 bases, and 14 bases lay in between. Germline V gene sequence: CDR1 SEHNR, CDR2 FQNEAQ (reference sequence). The CDR3 DNA is TGTGCCAGCAGCGTTGACACCAGTACTGAAAAACTGTTTTTT. It encodes CASSVDTSTEKLFF. The variable domain in full, with the rest retrieved from reference TRBV7-9 and TRBJ1-4, is DTGVSQNPRHKITKRGQNVTFRCDPISEHNRLYWYRQTLGQGPEFLTYFQNEAQLEKSRLLSDRFSAERPKGSFSTLEIQRTEQGDSAMYLCASSVDTSTEKLFFGSGTQLSVL.

The genes are TRBV28 and TRBJ2-5; 9 nucleotides align to TRBD1. Trimming took 5 bases from V and 2 from J; bases not matched to a gene: 6. The CDR3 is 15 residues long. CDR1 is MDHEN, CDR2 SYDVKM, per germline. CDR3 nucleotides: TGTGCCAGCAGTCAGAGGGGACAGGGACAAGAGACCCAGTACTTC. It codes for CASSQRGQGQETQYF.

V and J are TRBV12-3 or TRBV12-4 and TRBJ2-4, with D uncertain. V gave up 6 bases and J gave up 9 bases, with 18 bases separating them. This CDR3 has 14 residues. The CDR3 protein is CASSRDSPPVIQYF. CDR3 nucleotides: TGTGCCAGCAGCCGCGACTCTCCGCCAGTCATTCAGTACTTC.

As concerns this clonotype: This could be a read error, since a much larger clone is one nucleotide away. This chain connects TRBV20-1 to TRBJ1-1; TRBD1 agrees at 7 bases. The V segment lost 8 bases and the J segment 1 base; nucleotides outside the gene matches: 7. The CDR3 extends over 13 amino acids. Germline-derived CDR1 and CDR2 are DFQATT and SNEGSKA (reference sequence). CDR3: CSTVGTANTEAFF. The DNA for the CDR3 is TGCAGTACTGTCGGGACAGCGAACACTGAAGCTTTCTTT.

This clonotype has a count of ten or more. This chain links TRBV13 with TRBJ2-3; D is unresolved. Germline CDR1 reads PRHDT; CDR2 reads FYEKMQ (reference sequence). V was pared by 7 bases and J by 2 bases, with 10 bases between. The CDR3 sequence is 13 residues long. The CDR3, as DNA: TGTGCCAGCAAGATAAAACTCACAGATACGCAGTATTTT. Amino acid sequence: CASKIKLTDTQYF.

In this sample, this clonotype turned up many times. This chain connects TRBV4-1 to TRBJ2-1; 11 bases match TRBD2. CDR3 length equals 19 residues. In germline, CDR1 is MGHRA, CDR2 YSYEKL. Trimming removed 0 bases from V and 8 bases from J; junction bases left unmatched: 15. The DNA of the CDR3 is TGCGCCAGCAGCCAAGATGCGGGTAGCGGGAGGGCCTGGTCCGATGAGCAGTTCTTC. Protein sequence: CASSQDAGSGRAWSDEQFF.